This T cell receptor (beta chain) was profiled in a study of cytomegalovirus exposure and HLA in healthy donors. Healthy bone marrow donors supplied every sample. The V end lost 4 bases, the J end lost 5 bases, and 11 bases lay between the germline ends. Germline-derived CDR1 and CDR2 are MGHRA and YSYEKL. CDR3 length: 13 residues. This clone was seen only a few times. The antigen is undetermined. Notes on the study in general: Fewer than 20,000 TCR beta sequences were associated with HLA alleles at 0.05 false discovery rate in a later analysis.

13 Jbeta primers and 60 Vbeta primers were used for the PCR. Measured with immunoSEQ multiplex PCR; TCRdb has only the in-frame clones, and not every one. The data show fewer than 130,000 clones, with more than 65% seen just once and 5% to 7.5% held by the top ten. V usage is TRBV4-1 and J usage is TRBJ1-1; weak D call: TRBD1 (5 bases). Source material: PBMCs. This TCR was sampled from a man in his thirties or forties in good health and CMV-seropositive. CDR3 nucleotide sequence: TGCGCCAGCAGCCCTCAGGGTTTGACTGAAGCTTTCTTT. It is translated as CASSPQGLTEAFF.